This is a list of T cell receptor beta chains from one sample in a study of T cell responses to AZD1222 COVID-19 vaccine. Only in-frame clones appear in the TCRdb table, and some are missing; sequencing was by immunoSEQ multiplex PCR. Altogether about 180,000 clones are present, about nine tenths being singletons, with the ten largest covering less than 3%. Specimen: peripheral blood, collected on day 0 of AZD1222 vaccination. These receptors all stem from an adult in good health. The CDR3 runs from the conserved cysteine through the conserved F or W. A D gene is named only where the DNA matches it firmly. Only part of the rows carry a size: once, few, many, or a class if the clone is expanded.

v_gene	d_gene	abundance	j_gene	len	CDR3nt	CDR3aa
TRBV15	-	-	TRBJ1-5	15	TGTGCCACCAGCCCCGGGGATTTATGGGGTCAGCCCCAGCATTTT	CATSPGDLWGQPQHF
TRBV18	TRBD1	-	TRBJ2-7	16	TGTGCCAGCTCACCCAACCGGGACAGATACTCCTACGAGCAGTACTTC	CASSPNRDRYSYEQYF
TRBV2	-	once	TRBJ1-2	14	TGTGCCAGCAGTGAAGCCCCGGGTTTAGGCGGCTACACCTTC	CASSEAPGLGGYTF
TRBV18	TRBD1	once	TRBJ2-4	16	TGTGCCAGCTCCCTCGACAGGGTTGGAGCCAAAAACATTCAGTACTTC	CASSLDRVGAKNIQYF
TRBV13	-	-	TRBJ2-5	20	TGTGCCAGCAGCCGATATAACCGAAAGATGGGACGACGTCAACAAGAGACCCAGTACTTC	CASSRYNRKMGRRQQETQYF
TRBV9	-	-	TRBJ1-4	15	TGTGCCAGCAGCGCCCAACAGGGAACTAATGAAAAACTGTTTTTT	CASSAQQGTNEKLFF
TRBV3-1/TRBV3-2	-	-	TRBJ2-6	18	TGTGCCAGCAGCTTTACGGGACATACTATCTCTGGGGCCAACGTCCTGACTTTC	CASSFTGHTISGANVLTF
TRBV20-1	-	-	TRBJ1-1	11	TGCAGTGCTCAAATTAACACTGAAGCTTTCTTT	CSAQINTEAFF
TRBV25-1	TRBD1	-	TRBJ1-6	14	TGTGCCAGCTCCATGGGACAGAACAATTCACCCCTCCACTTT	CASSMGQNNSPLHF
TRBV5-6	TRBD1	-	TRBJ2-7	14	TGTGCCAGCAGCTTGGCGGACAGGTCCTACGAGCAGTACTTC	CASSLADRSYEQYF
TRBV5-5	-	-	TRBJ2-4	13	TGTGCCAGCAGCGGGGGATGGCAGGGCATTCAGTACTTC	CASSGGWQGIQYF
TRBV9	-	-	TRBJ2-6	16	TGTGCCAGCAGCGTAGCCCCCAGGTCTGGGGCCAACGTCCTGACTTTC	CASSVAPRSGANVLTF
TRBV5-1	TRBD1	once	TRBJ2-1	16	TGCGCCAGCAGCTTGGCGGGACAGGGAGTTAGGAATGAGCAGTTCTTC	CASSLAGQGVRNEQFF
TRBV19	-	-	TRBJ2-7	15	TGTGCCAGTAGCCTAGAGGGCCAGGAGACCTACGAGCAGTACTTC	CASSLEGQETYEQYF
TRBV5-1	-	-	TRBJ1-2	16	TGCGCCAGCAGCCCGGGACACTCCCCATTTAACTATGGCTACACCTTC	CASSPGHSPFNYGYTF
TRBV4-2	-	-	TRBJ1-3	15	TGTGCCAGCAGCCAAGAAGGAGGAACAGGAAACACCATATATTTT	CASSQEGGTGNTIYF
TRBV9	-	-	TRBJ2-2	18	TGTGCCAGCAGCGCCGACGCCCAGGGGATAGGGAACACCGGGGAGCTGTTTTTT	CASSADAQGIGNTGELFF
TRBV6-2/TRBV6-3	TRBD2	-	TRBJ2-3	18	TGTGCCAGCAGTTACTCGAGAGAACTAGCGGGATACACAGATACGCAGTATTTT	CASSYSRELAGYTDTQYF
TRBV28	-	few	TRBJ2-7	12	TGTGCCAGCAGTGTATTTTTTTACGAGCAGTACTTC	CASSVFFYEQYF
TRBV12-5	-	once	TRBJ2-5	13	TGTGCTAGTGGCCGGGGACGGCAAGAGACCCAGTACTTC	CASGRGRQETQYF
TRBV4-1	TRBD2	-	TRBJ2-2	14	TGCGCCAGTGTAGCGGGGGGGCCGGCCGGGGAGCTGTTTTTT	CASVAGGPAGELFF
TRBV18	-	once	TRBJ2-7	12	TGTGCCAGCTCATTCGGGGACTACGAGCAGTACTTC	CASSFGDYEQYF
TRBV10-3	-	-	TRBJ2-1	15	TGTGCCATCAGTGAGGTGGGCTATCCGGACAATGAGCAGTTCTTC	CAISEVGYPDNEQFF
TRBV11-3	TRBD2	-	TRBJ2-2	16	TGTGCCAGCAGCTCTGGACTAGCGGGCGAAACCGGGGAGCTGTTTTTT	CASSSGLAGETGELFF
TRBV4-3	-	once	TRBJ2-2	17	TGCGCCAGCAGCCCTCACGCGGGGAGGGGGCCCACCGGGGAGCTGTTTTTT	CASSPHAGRGPTGELFF
TRBV30	-	-	TRBJ2-5	16	TGTGCCTGGAGTGTGGCGGCAGGCGTTGACCAAGAGACCCAGTACTTC	CAWSVAAGVDQETQYF
TRBV9	-	-	TRBJ1-2	13	TGTGCCAGCAGCGTAGGGGGTGTCTATGGCTACACCTTC	CASSVGGVYGYTF
TRBV7-2	-	few	TRBJ2-2	16	TGTGCCAGCAGATCCCGGGGCGGTTGGAACACCGGGGAGCTGTTTTTT	CASRSRGGWNTGELFF
TRBV10-3	-	-	TRBJ1-2	14	TGTGCCATCAGTGAGTTAGCAGGGCCGGACGGCTACACCTTC	CAISELAGPDGYTF
TRBV2	TRBD1	-	TRBJ2-2	15	TGTGCCAGCAGTACCCCGGGACAGGGGGCCGGGGAGCTGTTTTTT	CASSTPGQGAGELFF
TRBV7-2	-	-	TRBJ1-3	15	TGTGCCAGCAGCCTAGGGGGGAGATCTGGAAACACCATATATTTT	CASSLGGRSGNTIYF
TRBV4-3	-	many	TRBJ2-2	15	TGCGCCAGCAGCCAAGATTCGGGCGACACCGGGGAGCTGTTTTTT	CASSQDSGDTGELFF
TRBV14	TRBD1	-	TRBJ1-2	15	TGTGCCAGCAGCCAAGGGGACAGGGGGTTTGGTGGCTACACCTTC	CASSQGDRGFGGYTF
TRBV6-4	TRBD1	-	TRBJ1-1	14	TGTGCCAGCAGCAGGACAGGGCGTAACACTGAAGCTTTCTTT	CASSRTGRNTEAFF
TRBV29-1	TRBD1	-	TRBJ1-2	16	TGCAGCGTGGCCCCGGACAGGGGCGCAGCTAACTATGGCTACACCTTC	CSVAPDRGAANYGYTF
TRBV19	-	-	TRBJ1-5	13	TGTGCCAGTACGGCCAGGGGATACCAGCCCCAGCATTTT	CASTARGYQPQHF
TRBV7-6	TRBD1	-	TRBJ1-5	15	TGTGCCAGCAGCTTAGTGGACAGGGGCAATCAGCCCCAGCATTTT	CASSLVDRGNQPQHF
TRBV11-2	-	-	TRBJ2-3	16	TGTGCCAGCAGCTTAGAAGTCAGCATCAGCACAGATACGCAGTATTTT	CASSLEVSISTDTQYF
TRBV2	-	-	TRBJ2-2	13	TGTGCCAGCAGCGGGGGTGTGAGGCCGGAGCTGTTTTTT	CASSGGVRPELFF
TRBV3-1/TRBV3-2	TRBD1	-	TRBJ1-2	16	TGTGCCAGCAGCCAAGAGACCGGACAGGGGGCCTATGGCTACACCTTC	CASSQETGQGAYGYTF
TRBV24-1	-	-	TRBJ1-4	15	TGTGCCACCAGTGAAAGGGAGGGGACTAATGAAAAACTGTTTTTT	CATSEREGTNEKLFF
TRBV12-5	TRBD1	-	TRBJ1-2	14	TGTGCTAGTGGTTTGCAACAGGGGATAGGTGGCTACACCTTC	CASGLQQGIGGYTF
TRBV2	TRBD1	-	TRBJ1-1	14	TGTGCCAGCAGTGAGTGGGACAGCTACACTGAAGCTTTCTTT	CASSEWDSYTEAFF
TRBV3-1/TRBV3-2	-	-	TRBJ2-1	17	TGTGCCAGCAGCCAAGAAAGCGAAGGGGCTTTCTACAATGAGCAGTTCTTC	CASSQESEGAFYNEQFF
TRBV24-1	-	-	TRBJ2-7	15	TGTGCCACCAGTGACCAACCGGGGCGGTCCTACGAGCAGTACTTC	CATSDQPGRSYEQYF
TRBV18	-	-	TRBJ2-5	13	TGTGCCAGCTCTAGCTCTAGCCTAGAGACCCAGTACTTC	CASSSSSLETQYF
TRBV6-5	-	-	TRBJ1-5	14	TGTGCCAGCAGTTACACCGGAGAAGGTGCGCCCCAGCATTTT	CASSYTGEGAPQHF
TRBV6-2/TRBV6-3	TRBD1	-	TRBJ2-5	14	TGTGCCAGCAGTTACTTGGACAGGGTGGAGACCCAGTACTTC	CASSYLDRVETQYF